This T cell receptor beta chain derives from a study of tumor-infiltrating lymphocytes in localized non-small cell lung cancer. Background on the study: Patients included smokers and never-smokers with various histologies, some sampled after neoadjuvant chemotherapy. Tumor tissue and non-adjacent uninvolved lung came from each patient. Study-level results: T-cell fraction did not differ between immunotypes IM1 and IM2.

CDR3 size: 14 residues. CDR1 is MDHEN and CDR2 is SYDVKM in the germline V gene. V was cut by 6 bases and J by 0 bases, with 9 bases left in between. Assay: immunoSEQ multiplex PCR; the TCRdb copy retains only in-frame clones and omits some. The top ten hold 13% to 15% of the sample, which has just under 6,500 clones, roughly 71% seen once. On this clone itself: Its antigen is still unknown.

The clonotype comes from a human donor with non-small cell lung cancer. Sequencing was done on a sample of lung tumor tissue. J is TRBJ2-4 and V is TRBV28; D gene unclear. CDR3 DNA: TGTGCCAGCAGAGCTGGTGGAGCCAAAAACATTCAGTACTTC. Its translation is CASRAGGAKNIQYF.